Listed below are T cell receptor beta chains from one sample, sequenced in a study of immune aging and cytomegalovirus after organ transplant. No cognate antigen is known for these TCRs. A single record per CDR3 protein comes from TCRdb applying MiXCR to the single-cell sequencing reads. The data show roughly 23,000 distinct CDR3 sequences, 36% seen once. Here the sequenced sample was CMV peptide-activated CD4+ and CD8+ T cells sorted from blood, taken at five time points, pooled. The receptors come from a female donor who had a heart transplant and CMV viremia. Both conserved end residues are part of each CDR3. D genes are given only for firm matches. For some rows the clone size is stated as once, few or many, or as a class when expanded; others skip it.

v_call	clone_size	d_call	j_call	cdr3_aa	cdr3_nt
TRBV7-8	NA	NA	TRBJ2-4	CASSLPYDWITKNIQYF	TGTGCCAGCAGCCTCCCCTATGACTGGATTACCAAAAACATTCAGTACTTC
TRBV18	NA	NA	TRBJ2-2	CASSRRTENTGELFF	TGTGCCAGCTCACGGCGGACAGAGAACACCGGGGAGCTGTTTTTT
TRBV6-6	many	TRBD2	TRBJ2-7	CASSYSAGRAYEQYF	TGTGCCAGCAGTTACTCGGCAGGGAGGGCCTACGAGCAGTACTTC
TRBV5-1	NA	NA	TRBJ1-1	CASSLARGWNTEAFF	TGCGCCAGCAGCTTGGCCAGGGGCTGGAACACTGAAGCTTTCTTT
TRBV20-1	NA	NA	TRBJ2-1	CSAIGDSGYEQFF	TGCAGTGCTATAGGGGACTCAGGATATGAGCAGTTCTTC
TRBV12-3/TRBV12-4	many	TRBD2	TRBJ2-1	CASRAVLAGYNEQFF	TGTGCCAGCAGGGCCGTCCTAGCGGGGTACAATGAGCAGTTCTTC
TRBV11-3	once	NA	TRBJ2-1	CASSLDSGHNEQFF	TGTGCCAGCAGCTTAGACTCCGGGCACAATGAGCAGTTCTTC
TRBV4-1	many	NA	TRBJ2-7	CASSPLNTGTPSYEQYF	TGCGCCAGCAGCCCCCTCAACACCGGGACACCTTCCTACGAGCAGTACTTC
TRBV5-1	NA	TRBD2	TRBJ2-1	CASSLAASGGAVDEQFF	TGCGCCAGCAGCTTGGCTGCTAGCGGGGGGGCAGTGGATGAGCAGTTCTTC
TRBV30	medium-sized	NA	TRBJ1-1	CAWSRRAEAFF	TGTGCCTGGAGTAGGCGGGCTGAAGCTTTCTTT
TRBV29-1	few	NA	TRBJ2-1	CSVVQGQYGGEQFF	TGCAGCGTTGTCCAGGGCCAATATGGGGGTGAGCAGTTCTTC
TRBV5-6	many	NA	TRBJ2-1	CASVFGNEQFF	TGTGCCAGCGTTTTCGGTAATGAGCAGTTCTTC
TRBV11-3	medium-sized	NA	TRBJ1-1	CASSLGQVKNTEAFF	TGTGCCAGCAGCTTGGGGCAGGTGAAGAACACTGAAGCTTTCTTT
TRBV19	NA	NA	TRBJ1-4	CASSIQGFGRTNEKLFF	TGTGCCAGTAGTATTCAGGGGTTTGGTCGAACTAATGAAAAACTGTTTTTT
TRBV11-3	NA	NA	TRBJ2-5	CASRPGAASVETQYF	TGTGCCAGCAGACCAGGGGCGGCGTCAGTGGAGACCCAGTACTTC
TRBV12-3/TRBV12-4	NA	TRBD2	TRBJ2-2	CASSHRTSGRELFF	TGTGCCAGCAGTCACCGGACTAGCGGTCGGGAGCTGTTTTTT
TRBV18	NA	NA	TRBJ2-5	CASSFRGSFQETQYF	TGTGCCAGCTCGTTCCGGGGCAGCTTCCAAGAGACCCAGTACTTC
TRBV5-8	NA	TRBD1	TRBJ2-7	CASSWGQGGSSYEQYF	TGTGCCAGCAGCTGGGGACAGGGAGGGAGCTCCTACGAGCAGTACTTC